This TCR beta chain emerged from a study of cytomegalovirus exposure and HLA in healthy donors. Unmatched junction bases numbered 11, after V lost 3 bases and J lost 4 bases. The CDR3 length is 16 residues. CDR1 and CDR2 (germline): SGHKS, YYEKEE (reference sequence). Assay used: immunoSEQ multiplex PCR; TCRdb lists only in-frame clones, some missing. The table shows 150,000 or so clones, with roughly 89% occurring only once. This sequence was found in a woman aged 18-30 years in good health and CMV-seropositive. The J gene is TRBJ2-5, the V gene TRBV5-5, with TRBD1 matching 8 bases. Sequencing was done on a sample of PBMCs. The CDR3 loop reads CASSWGQAGIGETQYF. The DNA for the CDR3 is TGTGCCAGCAGCTGGGGACAGGCTGGAATTGGAGAGACCCAGTACTTC.